The present entry profiles one T cell receptor (beta chain) with its context. What antigen it recognizes has not been identified. Within one base of it there is no much larger clone, and no base qualities were kept. This sample was taken from a study of technical replicates of blood from a few donors (dated by TCRdb to 2017 to 2019). Library preparation employed the immunoSEQ multiplex PCR assay. TCRdb stores this immuneACCESS table with in-frame sequences only. Part of the clones is absent; in the studies checked, under half of the shortfall reflects unresolved V genes, and no reason is known for the rest. The sample has tens of thousands of clones on record, around 95% of them singletons. The top ten clonotypes cover roughly 0.24% of the sample. Trimming takes 5 bases from V and 4 bases from J, and the germline ends sit 11 bases apart. Inclusive of the bounding cysteine and phenylalanine, the CDR3 is 13 residues long. Of all the DNA, just the CDR3 is kept, 39 bases in frame from base 1. Looking up the germline V gene yields CDR1 MDHEN and CDR2 SYDVKM.

Recombination linked TRBV28 to TRBJ1-2; the D gene cannot be resolved reliably. This receptor was taken from a human donor in good health. Specimen: T cells isolated from PBMCs. For the CDR3, the sequence is CASSPPRGYGYTF. At the DNA level, the sequence is TGTGCCAGCAGTCCCCCTCGGGGCTATGGCTACACCTTC.